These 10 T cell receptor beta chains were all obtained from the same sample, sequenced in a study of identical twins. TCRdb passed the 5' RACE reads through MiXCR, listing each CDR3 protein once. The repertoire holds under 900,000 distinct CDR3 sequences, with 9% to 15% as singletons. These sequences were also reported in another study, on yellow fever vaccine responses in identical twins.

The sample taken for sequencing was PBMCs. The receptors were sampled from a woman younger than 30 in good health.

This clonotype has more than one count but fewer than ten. In nucleotides, the CDR3 is TGCAGCGTTGGGGCAGGGGCTTCCTACAATGAGCAGTTCTTC. Its protein product is CSVGAGASYNEQFF. The chain couples TRBV29-1 to TRBJ2-1; TRBD1 is a possible D gene (6 bases). Germline V gives CDR1 SQVTM, CDR2 ANQGSEA. V shed 4 bases and J shed 1 base, with 11 bases lying between them. This CDR3 comprises 14 residues.

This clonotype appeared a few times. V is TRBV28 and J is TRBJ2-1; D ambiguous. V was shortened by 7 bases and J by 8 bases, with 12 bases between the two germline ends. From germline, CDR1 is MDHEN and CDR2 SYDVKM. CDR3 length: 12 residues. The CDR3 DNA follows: TGTGCCAGCAATTCCGTGTACGATGAGCAGTTCTTC. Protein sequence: CASNSVYDEQFF. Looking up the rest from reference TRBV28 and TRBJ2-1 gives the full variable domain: DVKVTQSSRYLVKRTGEKVFLECVQDMDHENMFWYRQDPGLGLRLIYFSYDVKMKEKGDIPEGYSVSREKKERFSLILESASTNQTSMYLCASNSVYDEQFFGPGTRLTVL.

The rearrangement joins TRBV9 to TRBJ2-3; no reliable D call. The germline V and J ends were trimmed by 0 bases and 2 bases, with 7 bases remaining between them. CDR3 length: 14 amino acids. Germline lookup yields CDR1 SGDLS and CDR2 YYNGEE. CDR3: CASSVVHSTDTQYF. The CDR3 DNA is TGTGCCAGCAGCGTAGTGCACTCCACAGATACGCAGTATTTT.

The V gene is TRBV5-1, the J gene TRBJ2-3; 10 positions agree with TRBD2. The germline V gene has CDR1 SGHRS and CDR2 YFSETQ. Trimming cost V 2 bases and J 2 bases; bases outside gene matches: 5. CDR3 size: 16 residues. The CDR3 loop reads CASSLELAGHTDTQYF. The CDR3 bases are TGCGCCAGCAGCTTAGAACTAGCGGGACACACAGATACGCAGTATTTT.

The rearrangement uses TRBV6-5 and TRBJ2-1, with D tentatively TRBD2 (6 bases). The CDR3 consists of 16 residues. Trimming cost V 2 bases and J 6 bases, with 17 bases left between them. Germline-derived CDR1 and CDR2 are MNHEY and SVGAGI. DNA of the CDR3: TGTGCCAGCAGTTACCCTTCGACCCCTAGCGCCAATGAGCAGTTCTTC. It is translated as CASSYPSTPSANEQFF.

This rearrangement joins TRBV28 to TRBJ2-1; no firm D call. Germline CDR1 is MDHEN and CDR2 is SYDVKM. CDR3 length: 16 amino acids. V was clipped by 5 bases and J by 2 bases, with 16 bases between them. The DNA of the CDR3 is TGTGCCAGCAGTCGCGTGAGTTTTCGGGCCTACAATGAGCAGTTCTTC. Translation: CASSRVSFRAYNEQFF.

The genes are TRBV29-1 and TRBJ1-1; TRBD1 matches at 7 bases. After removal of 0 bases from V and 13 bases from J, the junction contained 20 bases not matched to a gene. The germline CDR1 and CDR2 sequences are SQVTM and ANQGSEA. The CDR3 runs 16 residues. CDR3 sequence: CSVEDRGHGAETPLFF. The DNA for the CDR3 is TGCAGCGTTGAAGATAGGGGGCATGGGGCAGAAACCCCTCTTTTCTTT.

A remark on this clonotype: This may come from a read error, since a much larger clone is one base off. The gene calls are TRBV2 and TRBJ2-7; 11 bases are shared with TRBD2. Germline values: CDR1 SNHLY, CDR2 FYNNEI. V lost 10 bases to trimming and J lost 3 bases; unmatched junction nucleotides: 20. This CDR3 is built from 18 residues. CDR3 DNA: TGTGCCATCAGGGGACCGGGACTAGCGGAAAGAAGTATCTACGAGCAGTACTTC. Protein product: CAIRGPGLAERSIYEQYF.

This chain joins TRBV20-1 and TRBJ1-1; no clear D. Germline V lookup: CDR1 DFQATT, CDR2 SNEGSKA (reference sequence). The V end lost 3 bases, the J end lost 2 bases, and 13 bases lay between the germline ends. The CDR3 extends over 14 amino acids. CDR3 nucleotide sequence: TGCAGTGCTAGTTTGAGCTATAGAAACACTGAAGCTTTCTTT. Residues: CSASLSYRNTEAFF.

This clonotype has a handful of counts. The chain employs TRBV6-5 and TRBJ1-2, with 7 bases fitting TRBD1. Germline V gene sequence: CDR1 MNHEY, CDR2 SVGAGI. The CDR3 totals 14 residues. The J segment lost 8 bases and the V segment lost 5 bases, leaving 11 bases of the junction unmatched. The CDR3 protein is CASSNPGQREGYTF. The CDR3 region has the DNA TGTGCCAGCAGTAACCCGGGACAGCGAGAAGGCTACACCTTC.